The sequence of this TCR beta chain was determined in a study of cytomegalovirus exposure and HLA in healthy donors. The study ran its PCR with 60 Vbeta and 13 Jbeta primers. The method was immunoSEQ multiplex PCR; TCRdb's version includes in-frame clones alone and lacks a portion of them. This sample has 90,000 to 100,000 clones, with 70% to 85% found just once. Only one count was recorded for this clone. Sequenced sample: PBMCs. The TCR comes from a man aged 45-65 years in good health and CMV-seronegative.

CDR3 amino acids: CASSLTGWNTDTQYF. The DNA for the CDR3 is TGTGCCAGCAGCTTAACAGGGTGGAACACAGATACGCAGTATTTT. This chain joins TRBV7-2 and TRBJ2-3; the D gene is possibly TRBD1 (6 bases). V was trimmed by 2 bases and J by 2 bases, leaving 11 bases between them. Looked up from germline, CDR1 is SGHTA and CDR2 is FQGNSA. This CDR3 contains 15 residues.